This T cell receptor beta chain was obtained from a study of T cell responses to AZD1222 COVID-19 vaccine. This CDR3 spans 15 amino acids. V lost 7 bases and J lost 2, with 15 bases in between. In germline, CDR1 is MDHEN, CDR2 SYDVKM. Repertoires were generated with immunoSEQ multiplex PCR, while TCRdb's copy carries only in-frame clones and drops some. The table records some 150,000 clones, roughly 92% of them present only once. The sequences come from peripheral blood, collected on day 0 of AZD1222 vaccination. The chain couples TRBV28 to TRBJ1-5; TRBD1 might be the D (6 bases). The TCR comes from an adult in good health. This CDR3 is CASTPVGAGNQPQHF. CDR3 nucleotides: TGTGCCAGCACCCCCGTGGGGGCCGGCAATCAGCCCCAGCATTTT.